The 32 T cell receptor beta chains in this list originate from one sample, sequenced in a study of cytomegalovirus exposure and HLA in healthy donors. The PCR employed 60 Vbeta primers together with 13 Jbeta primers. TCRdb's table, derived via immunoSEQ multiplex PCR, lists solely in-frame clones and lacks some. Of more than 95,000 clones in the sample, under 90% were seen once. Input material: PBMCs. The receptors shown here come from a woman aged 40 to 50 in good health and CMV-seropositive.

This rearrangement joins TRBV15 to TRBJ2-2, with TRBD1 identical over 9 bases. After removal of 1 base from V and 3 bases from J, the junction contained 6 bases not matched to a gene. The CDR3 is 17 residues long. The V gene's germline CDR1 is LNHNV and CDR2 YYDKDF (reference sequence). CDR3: CATSRGGGDRDTGELFF. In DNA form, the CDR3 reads TGTGCCACCAGCAGAGGCGGTGGGGACAGGGACACCGGGGAGCTGTTTTTT.

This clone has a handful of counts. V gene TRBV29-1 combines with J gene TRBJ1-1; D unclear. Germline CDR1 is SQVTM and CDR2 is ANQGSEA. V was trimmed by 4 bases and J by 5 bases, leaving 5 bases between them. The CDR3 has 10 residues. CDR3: CSVALTEAFF. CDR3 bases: TGCAGCGTTGCGTTAACTGAAGCTTTCTTT.

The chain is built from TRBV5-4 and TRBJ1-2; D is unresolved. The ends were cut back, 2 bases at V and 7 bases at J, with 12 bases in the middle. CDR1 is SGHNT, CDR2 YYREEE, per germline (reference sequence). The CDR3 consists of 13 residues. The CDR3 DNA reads TGTGCCAGCAGCTTATTAGAAATTAGTGGCTACACCTTC. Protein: CASSLLEISGYTF. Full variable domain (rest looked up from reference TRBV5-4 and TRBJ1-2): ETGVTQSPTHLIKTRGQQVTLRCSSQSGHNTVSWYQQALGQGPQFIFQYYREEENGRGNFPPRFSGLQFPNYSSELNVNALELDDSALYLCASSLLEISGYTFGSGTRLTVV.

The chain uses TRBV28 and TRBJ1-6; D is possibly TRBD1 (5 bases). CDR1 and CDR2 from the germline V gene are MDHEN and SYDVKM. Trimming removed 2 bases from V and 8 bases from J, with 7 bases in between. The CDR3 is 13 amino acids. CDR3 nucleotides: TGTGCCAGCAGTTTAATAGGGGATTCACCCCTCCACTTT. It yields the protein CASSLIGDSPLHF.

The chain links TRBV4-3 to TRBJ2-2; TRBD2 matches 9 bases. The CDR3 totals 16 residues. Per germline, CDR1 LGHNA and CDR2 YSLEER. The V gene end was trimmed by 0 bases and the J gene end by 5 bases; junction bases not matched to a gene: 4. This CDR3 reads CASSQDRLAETGELFF. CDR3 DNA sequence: TGCGCCAGCAGCCAAGATCGACTAGCGGAAACCGGGGAGCTGTTTTTT.

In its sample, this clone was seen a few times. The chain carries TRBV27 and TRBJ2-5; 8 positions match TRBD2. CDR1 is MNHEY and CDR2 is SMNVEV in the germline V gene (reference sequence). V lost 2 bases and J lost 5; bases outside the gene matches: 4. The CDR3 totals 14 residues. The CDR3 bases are TGTGCCAGCAGTTTAGGGCCGGGGGGGGAGACCCAGTACTTC. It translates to CASSLGPGGETQYF.

CDR3 amino acids: CASSPTPGEDTEAFF. The CDR3 DNA follows: TGTGCCAGCTCACCCACCCCGGGGGAGGACACTGAAGCTTTCTTT. The chain has TRBV18 and TRBJ1-1, with D possibly being TRBD1 (5 bases). CDR1 and CDR2 from the germline V gene are KGHSH and LQKENI. Trimming took 3 bases from V and 3 from J, leaving 14 bases between them. The CDR3 covers 15 residues.

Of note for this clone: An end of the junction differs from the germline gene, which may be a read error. This CDR3 reads CASRYYVGQGEAFF. The CDR3 region has the DNA TGTGCCAGCAGATACTACGTAGGACAGGGCGAAGCTTTCTTT. J is TRBJ1-1 and V is TRBV6-5; 8 nucleotides align to TRBD1. The CDR3 sequence is 14 residues long. Germline V gene data show CDR1 as MNHEY and CDR2 as SVGAGI.

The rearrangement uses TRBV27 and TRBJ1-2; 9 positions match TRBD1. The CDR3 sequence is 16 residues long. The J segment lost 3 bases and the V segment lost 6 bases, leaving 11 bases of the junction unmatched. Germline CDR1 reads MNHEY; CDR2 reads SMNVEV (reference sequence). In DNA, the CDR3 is TGTGCCAGCAGAACCTCCAGGGACAGGGAATACTATGGCTACACCTTC. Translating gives CASRTSRDREYYGYTF.

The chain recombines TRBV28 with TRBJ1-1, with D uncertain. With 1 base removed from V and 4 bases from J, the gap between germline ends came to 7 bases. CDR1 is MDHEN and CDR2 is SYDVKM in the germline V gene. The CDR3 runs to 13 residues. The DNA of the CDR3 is TGTGCCAGCAGTTTATATCGTAGCACTGAAGCTTTCTTT. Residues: CASSLYRSTEAFF.

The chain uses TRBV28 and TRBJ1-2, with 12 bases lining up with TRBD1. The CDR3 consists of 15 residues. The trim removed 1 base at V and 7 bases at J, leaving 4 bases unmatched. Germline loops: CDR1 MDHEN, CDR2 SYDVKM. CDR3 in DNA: TGTGCCAGCAGTTTATCCCCGGGACAGGGGGCTGGCTACACCTTC. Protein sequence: CASSLSPGQGAGYTF.

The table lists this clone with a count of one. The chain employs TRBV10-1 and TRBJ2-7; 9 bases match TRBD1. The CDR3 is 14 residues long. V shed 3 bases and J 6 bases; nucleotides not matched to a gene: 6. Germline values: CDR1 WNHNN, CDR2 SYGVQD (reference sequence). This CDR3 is CASSDGTGYLEQYF. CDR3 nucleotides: TGCGCCAGCAGTGATGGGACAGGGTACCTCGAGCAGTACTTC.

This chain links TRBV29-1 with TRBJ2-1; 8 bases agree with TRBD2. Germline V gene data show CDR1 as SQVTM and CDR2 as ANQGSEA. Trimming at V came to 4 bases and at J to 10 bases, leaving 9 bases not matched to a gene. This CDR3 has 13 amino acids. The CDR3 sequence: CSVVFSGIPEQFF. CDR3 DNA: TGCAGCGTTGTTTTTAGCGGGATCCCAGAGCAGTTCTTC.

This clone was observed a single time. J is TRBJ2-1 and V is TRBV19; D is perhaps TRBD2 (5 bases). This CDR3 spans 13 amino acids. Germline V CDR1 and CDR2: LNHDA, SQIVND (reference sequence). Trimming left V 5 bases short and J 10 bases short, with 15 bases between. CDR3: CASSHAGPNEQFF. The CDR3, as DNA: TGTGCCAGTAGTCACGCGGGTCCCAACGAGCAGTTCTTC.

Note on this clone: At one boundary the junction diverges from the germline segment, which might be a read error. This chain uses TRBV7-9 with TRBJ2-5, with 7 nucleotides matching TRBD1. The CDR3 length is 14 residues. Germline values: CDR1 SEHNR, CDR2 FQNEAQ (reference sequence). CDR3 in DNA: TGTTCCAGCAGCAATACAGGGGTATGGGAGACCCAGTACTTC. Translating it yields CSSSNTGVWETQYF. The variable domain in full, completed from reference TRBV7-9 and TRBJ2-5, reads DTGVSQNPRHKITKRGQNVTFRCDPISEHNRLYWYRQTLGQGPEFLTYFQNEAQLEKSRLLSDRFSAERPKGSFSTLEIQRTEQGDSAMYLCSSSNTGVWETQYFGPGTRLLVL.

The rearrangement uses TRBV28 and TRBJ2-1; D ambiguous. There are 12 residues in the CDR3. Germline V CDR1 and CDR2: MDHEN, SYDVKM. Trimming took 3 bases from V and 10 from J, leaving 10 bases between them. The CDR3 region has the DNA TGTGCCAGCAGTTTGCCCGCGAGGGAGCAGTTCTTC. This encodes CASSLPAREQFF. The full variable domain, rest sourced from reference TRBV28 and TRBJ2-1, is DVKVTQSSRYLVKRTGEKVFLECVQDMDHENMFWYRQDPGLGLRLIYFSYDVKMKEKGDIPEGYSVSREKKERFSLILESASTNQTSMYLCASSLPAREQFFGPGTRLTVL.

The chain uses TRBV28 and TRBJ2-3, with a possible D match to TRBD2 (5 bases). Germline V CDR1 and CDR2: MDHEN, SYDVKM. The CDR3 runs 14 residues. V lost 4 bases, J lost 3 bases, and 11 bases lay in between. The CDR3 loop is CASSSEGLTDTQYF. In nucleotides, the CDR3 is TGTGCCAGCAGTTCCGAGGGCCTTACAGATACGCAGTATTTT.

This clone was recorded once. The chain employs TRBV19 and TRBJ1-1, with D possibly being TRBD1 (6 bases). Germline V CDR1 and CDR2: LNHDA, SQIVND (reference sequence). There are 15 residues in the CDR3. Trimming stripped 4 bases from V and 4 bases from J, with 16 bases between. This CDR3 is CASSTPQGGSTEAFF. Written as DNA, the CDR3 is TGTGCCAGTAGTACCCCACAGGGTGGGAGCACTGAAGCTTTCTTT.

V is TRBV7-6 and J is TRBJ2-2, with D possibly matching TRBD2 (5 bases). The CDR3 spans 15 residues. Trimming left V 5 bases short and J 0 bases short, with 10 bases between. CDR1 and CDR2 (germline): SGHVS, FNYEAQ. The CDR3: CASSALGANTGELFF. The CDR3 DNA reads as TGTGCCAGCAGCGCACTAGGCGCGAACACCGGGGAGCTGTTTTTT. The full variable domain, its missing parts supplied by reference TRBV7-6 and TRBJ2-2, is GAGVSQSPRYKVTKRGQDVALRCDPISGHVSLYWYRQALGQGPEFLTYFNYEAQQDKSGLPNDRFSAERPEGSISTLTIQRTEQRDSAMYRCASSALGANTGELFFGEGSRLTVL.

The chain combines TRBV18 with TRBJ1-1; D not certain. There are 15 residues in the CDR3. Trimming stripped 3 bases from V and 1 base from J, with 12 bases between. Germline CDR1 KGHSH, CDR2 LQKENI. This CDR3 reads CASSPFDNPNTEAFF. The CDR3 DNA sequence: TGTGCCAGCTCACCGTTCGACAACCCGAACACTGAAGCTTTCTTT.

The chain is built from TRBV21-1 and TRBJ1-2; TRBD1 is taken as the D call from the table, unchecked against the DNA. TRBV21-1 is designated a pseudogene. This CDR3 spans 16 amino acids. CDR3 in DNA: TGTGCCAGCAGCAAAGAGGCGGACAGGGGGCAAGATGGCTACACCTTC. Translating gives CASSKEADRGQDGYTF.

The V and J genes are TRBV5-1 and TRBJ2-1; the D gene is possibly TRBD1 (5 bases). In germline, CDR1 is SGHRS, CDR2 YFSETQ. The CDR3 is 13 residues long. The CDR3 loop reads CSSSPTGFQGQFF. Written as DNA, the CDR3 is TGCTCCTCCTCCCCGACCGGCTTTCAGGGGCAGTTCTTC.

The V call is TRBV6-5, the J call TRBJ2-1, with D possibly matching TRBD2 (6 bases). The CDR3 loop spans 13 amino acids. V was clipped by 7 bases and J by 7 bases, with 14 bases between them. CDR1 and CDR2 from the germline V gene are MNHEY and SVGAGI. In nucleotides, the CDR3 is TGTGCCAGCAAGAGCGGAGGGGTTAATGAGCAGTTCTTC. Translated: CASKSGGVNEQFF.

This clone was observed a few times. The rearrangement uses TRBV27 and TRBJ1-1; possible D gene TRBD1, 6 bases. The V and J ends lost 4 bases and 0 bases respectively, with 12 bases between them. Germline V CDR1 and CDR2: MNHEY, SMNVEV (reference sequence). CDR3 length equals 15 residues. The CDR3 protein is CASSSLTGLNTEAFF. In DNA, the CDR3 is TGTGCCAGCAGTTCCCTGACAGGATTGAACACTGAAGCTTTCTTT.

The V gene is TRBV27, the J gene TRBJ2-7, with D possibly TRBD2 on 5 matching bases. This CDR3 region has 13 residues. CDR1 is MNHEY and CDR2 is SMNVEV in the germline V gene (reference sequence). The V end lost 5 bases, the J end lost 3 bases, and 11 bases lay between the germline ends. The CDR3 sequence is CASSPSAVYEQYF. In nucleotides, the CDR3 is TGTGCCAGCAGTCCCTCAGCGGTCTACGAGCAGTACTTC.

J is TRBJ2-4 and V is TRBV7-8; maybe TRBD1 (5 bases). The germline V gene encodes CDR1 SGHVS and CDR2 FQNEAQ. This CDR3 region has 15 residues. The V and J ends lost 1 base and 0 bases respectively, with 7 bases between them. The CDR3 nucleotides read TGTGCCAGCAGCTTAGAGGGGCTAGCCAAAAACATTCAGTACTTC. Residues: CASSLEGLAKNIQYF.

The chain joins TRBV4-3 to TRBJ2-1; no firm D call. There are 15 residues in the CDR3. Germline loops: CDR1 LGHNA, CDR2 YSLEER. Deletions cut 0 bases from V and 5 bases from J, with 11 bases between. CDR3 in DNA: TGCGCCAGCAGCCAAGATTGGCGGTTAAACAATGAGCAGTTCTTC. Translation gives CASSQDWRLNNEQFF.

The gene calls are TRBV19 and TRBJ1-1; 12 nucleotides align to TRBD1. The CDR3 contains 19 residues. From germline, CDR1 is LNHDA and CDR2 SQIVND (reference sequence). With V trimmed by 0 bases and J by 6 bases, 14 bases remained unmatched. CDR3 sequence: CASSIDLLGQGALGAEAFF. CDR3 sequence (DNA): TGTGCCAGTAGTATAGACCTCTTGGGACAGGGGGCGCTTGGGGCTGAAGCTTTCTTT. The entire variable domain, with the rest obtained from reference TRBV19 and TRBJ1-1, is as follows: DGGITQSPKYLFRKEGQNVTLSCEQNLNHDAMYWYRQDPGQGLRLIYYSQIVNDFQKGDIAEGYSVSREKKESFPLTVTSAQKNPTAFYLCASSIDLLGQGALGAEAFFGQGTRLTVV.

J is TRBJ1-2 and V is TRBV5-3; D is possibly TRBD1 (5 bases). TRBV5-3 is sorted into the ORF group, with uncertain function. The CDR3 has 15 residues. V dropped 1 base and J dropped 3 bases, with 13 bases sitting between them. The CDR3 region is CARSLWTQGYYGYTF. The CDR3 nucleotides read TGTGCCAGAAGCTTGTGGACCCAGGGCTACTATGGCTACACCTTC.

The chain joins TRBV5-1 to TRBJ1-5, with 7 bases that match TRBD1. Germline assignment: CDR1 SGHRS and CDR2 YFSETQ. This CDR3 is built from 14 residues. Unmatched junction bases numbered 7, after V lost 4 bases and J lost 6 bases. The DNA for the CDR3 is TGCGCCAGCAGCCCGACAGGGTTTCTTCAGCCCCAGCATTTT. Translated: CASSPTGFLQPQHF.

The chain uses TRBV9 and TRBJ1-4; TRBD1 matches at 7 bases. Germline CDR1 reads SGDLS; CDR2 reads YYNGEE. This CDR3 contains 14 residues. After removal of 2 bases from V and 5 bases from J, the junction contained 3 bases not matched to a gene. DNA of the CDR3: TGTGCCAGCAGCGTCACAGGGGTCAATGAAAAACTGTTTTTT. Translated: CASSVTGVNEKLFF.

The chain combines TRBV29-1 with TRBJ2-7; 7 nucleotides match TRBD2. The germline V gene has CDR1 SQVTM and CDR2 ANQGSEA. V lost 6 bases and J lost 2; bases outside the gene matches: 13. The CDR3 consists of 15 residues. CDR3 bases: TGCAGCGTCTTCCCCCCCGGGAGGAATACCTACGAGCAGTACTTC. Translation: CSVFPPGRNTYEQYF.